The following is a TCR beta chain sequence with its context. Antigen: not known. The method was immunoSEQ multiplex PCR; TCRdb's version includes in-frame clones alone and lacks a portion of them. The table shows over a thousand clones, with 95% to 98% occurring only once. Blood collection times were about day -28 and days 30, 100, 180 posttransplant. CDR3 size: 17 residues. Trimming removed 7 bases from V and 0 bases from J, with 19 bases in between. Germline-derived CDR1 and CDR2 are SNHLY and FYNNEI. The data stem from a study of T cell clonotyping in hematopoietic cell transplantation. Points from the study as a whole: Few recipient clonotypes overlapped donors; over 97% were de novo at given depth.

The chain employs TRBV2 and TRBJ1-3, with a weak D call TRBD1 (5 bases). This sequence was found in a male patient between 45 and 59 years old who had an allogeneic stem cell transplant from a related donor, so the T cells may come from the graft donor. Some clones in this sample may be carry-over from other donors' samples. Material: PBMCs, obtained 180 days after allogeneic stem cell transplant. CDR3 region: CASTSSAGPLSGNTIYF. The CDR3 DNA follows: TGTGCCAGCACTTCTTCGGCGGGGCCTCTCTCTGGAAACACCATATATTTT.